Sequencing of this T cell receptor (beta chain) was carried out in a study of regulatory T cells in long-lasting Graves disease. According to the study, TCR beta libraries were built with iRepertoire HTBI primers and CDR3-region Arm-PCR. From the multiplex PCR reads, TCRdb called clonotypes with MiXCR, one entry per CDR3 protein. The sample includes around 400,000 distinct CDR3 sequences, around 20% of them seen just once. The germline CDR1 and CDR2 sequences are SGHNT and YYREEE (reference sequence). The V and J ends lost 4 bases and 4 bases respectively, with 11 bases between them. CDR3 size: 14 residues. The sample's time point: persistent/refractory GD, antithyroid drugs over 5 years with positive TRAb. The TCR library was prepared using RNA isolated from PBMCs.

The TCR sequence derives from a female donor with Graves disease. The chain is built from TRBV5-4 and TRBJ2-2; tentative D call: TRBD2 (6 bases). This specimen consisted of peripheral blood mononuclear cells (PBMCs), obtained when the disease was refractory, from a patient treated with antithyroid drugs. CDR3 amino acids: CASSATSSTGELFF. The CDR3 region has the DNA TGTGCCAGCAGCGCTACTAGCTCCACCGGGGAGCTGTTTTTT.